The 2 T cell receptor beta chains below come from one sample, sequenced in a study of blood T cell repertoires in COVID-19. Libraries were prepared by immunoSEQ multiplex PCR; TCRdb keeps only in-frame clonotypes and omits some of them. The table shows around 100,000 clones, with about 85% occurring only once. The sequenced sample consisted of peripheral blood. The source is a man aged 40-55 years with acute or convalescent COVID-19.

The chain is built from TRBV7-9 and TRBJ2-5; D gene ambiguous. V was shortened by 5 bases and J by 1 base, with 11 bases between the two germline ends. Germline V CDR1 and CDR2: SEHNR, FQNEAQ (reference sequence). This CDR3 contains 14 residues. The CDR3 bases are TGTGCCAGCAGCAGAACTGTGGTCCAAGAGACCCAGTACTTC. Translating it yields CASSRTVVQETQYF. The variable domain in full, completed from reference TRBV7-9 and TRBJ2-5, reads DTGVSQNPRHKITKRGQNVTFRCDPISEHNRLYWYRQTLGQGPEFLTYFQNEAQLEKSRLLSDRFSAERPKGSFSTLEIQRTEQGDSAMYLCASSRTVVQETQYFGPGTRLLVL.

V and J are TRBV27 and TRBJ2-3; TRBD2 is a possible D gene (6 bases). Germline V gene sequence: CDR1 MNHEY, CDR2 SMNVEV (reference sequence). The germline V and J ends were trimmed by 2 bases and 1 base, with 10 bases remaining between them. This CDR3 region has 15 residues. Written as DNA, the CDR3 is TGTGCCAGCAGTTTAGCGGGGCGGGGCACAGATACGCAGTATTTT. This codes for CASSLAGRGTDTQYF.